These T cell receptor beta chains were read from a single sample in a study of CD8+ T cells in alopecia areata. Profiling relied on immunoSEQ multiplex PCR, and the TCRdb table lists in-frame clones only, not all of them. The data contain 180,000 or so clones, less than 75% of them singletons. This sample comprised CD4+ T cells sorted from blood, obtained at approximately week 60, from a patient treated with tofacitinib. These receptors were collected from a human donor with alopecia areata. The CDR3 runs from the conserved cysteine through the conserved F or W. Each record gives: clone size, D gene, V gene, J gene, CDR3 DNA, CDR3 protein. The D gene is left open where the match is weak. Clone size is not always given. Where it is, it says once, few, many or a class for expanded clones.

.	.	TRBV19	TRBJ2-7	TGTGCCAGTAGGAACAGGGACTACGAGCAGTACTTC	CASRNRDYEQYF
.	.	TRBV30	TRBJ1-1	TGTGCCTGCTGGGGAGACACTGAAGCTTTCTTT	CACWGDTEAFF
few	.	TRBV5-6	TRBJ2-5	TGTGCCAGCAGCTCCGCCTTAGGAATCGAGACCCAGTACTTC	CASSSALGIETQYF
.	.	TRBV29-1	TRBJ1-1	TGCAGCGTTGGGGGTTCGGGAACTGAAGCTTTCTTT	CSVGGSGTEAFF
.	TRBD2	TRBV29-1	TRBJ2-7	TGCAGCGGAGTGACTAGCGGCCTGGGGGAGCAGTACTTC	CSGVTSGLGEQYF
.	.	TRBV25-1	TRBJ2-7	TGTGCCAGCAGTGATGTGGGGGGCGGTGTCTACGAGCAGTACTTC	CASSDVGGGVYEQYF
few	.	TRBV9	TRBJ2-5	TGTGCCAGCAGCGTAGTAGGGAGCCTCCAAGAGACCCAGTACTTC	CASSVVGSLQETQYF
.	.	TRBV23-1	TRBJ2-5	TGCGCCAGCAGTCTCGGGGGAATTATCCAAGAGACCCAGTACTTC	CASSLGGIIQETQYF
many	TRBD1	TRBV29-1	TRBJ2-7	TGCAGCGTTGTCCCAGGGGGCCTCGAGCAGTACTTC	CSVVPGGLEQYF
few	.	TRBV2	TRBJ2-2	TGTGCCAGCAGTGTAATCCCCTACACCGGGGAGCTGTTTTTT	CASSVIPYTGELFF
many	.	TRBV19	TRBJ1-3	TGTGCCAGTAGTATTCGGGACGGAGTAAGGGGAAACACCATATATTTT	CASSIRDGVRGNTIYF
.	TRBD2	TRBV10-3	TRBJ2-5	TGTGCCATCAGTGAGTCGCCTAGCGGGGGGTCCCAAGAGACCCAGTACTTC	CAISESPSGGSQETQYF
few	TRBD1	TRBV6-5	TRBJ1-5	TGTGCCAGCAGCGGGACAGTAAATCAGCCCCAGCATTTT	CASSGTVNQPQHF
few	.	TRBV5-1	TRBJ2-1	TGCGCCAGCAGCTTATACGGGTCGGGGCTGAATGAGCAGTTCTTC	CASSLYGSGLNEQFF
.	TRBD1	TRBV19	TRBJ1-5	TGTGCCAGTACAGGGGGCGCAGCCCAGCCCCAGCATTTT	CASTGGAAQPQHF
.	.	TRBV7-2	TRBJ2-3	TGTGCCAGCAGCTTAGTGGGCACAGATACGCAGTATTTT	CASSLVGTDTQYF
.	TRBD1	TRBV7-8	TRBJ2-1	TGTGCCAGCGCGTGGGACAGCTCAGGCAATGAGCAGTTCTTC	CASAWDSSGNEQFF
.	.	TRBV10-2	TRBJ2-5	TGCGCCAGCAGGCGACATCAAGAGACCCAGTACTTC	CASRRHQETQYF
.	.	TRBV2	TRBJ1-2	TGTGCCAGCAGTTCGGACCCGGAAGGTGGCTACACCTTC	CASSSDPEGGYTF
.	TRBD1	TRBV7-9	TRBJ1-2	TGTGCCAGCAGCTCTCAGACAGGGTTGGGCTATGGCTACACCTTC	CASSSQTGLGYGYTF
.	TRBD1	TRBV30	TRBJ1-6	TGTGCCTGGAGGTCCCGGGCAGGGGGCGGGTCACCCCTCCACTTT	CAWRSRAGGGSPLHF
few	.	TRBV2	TRBJ2-1	TGTGCCAGCGGTTTACAGCGCAATGAGCAGTTCTTC	CASGLQRNEQFF
.	.	TRBV20-1	TRBJ2-1	TGCAGTGCTGCAAGGGGAGATGAGCAGTTCTTC	CSAARGDEQFF
few	.	TRBV2	TRBJ2-7	TGTGCCAGCATGAGACAGCTTTCCTACGAGCAGTACTTC	CASMRQLSYEQYF
.	TRBD1	TRBV30	TRBJ2-7	TGTGCCTGGCGCCACAGGGGAAGAGTCCACGAGCAGTACTTC	CAWRHRGRVHEQYF
once	.	TRBV7-2	TRBJ2-3	TGTGCCAGCAGCTCCCAGGACTGGGACACTAGCACAGATACGCAGTATTTT	CASSSQDWDTSTDTQYF
few	.	TRBV9	TRBJ2-5	TGTGCCAGCAGCGTAGCGGGGATAGGAGAGACCCAGTACTTC	CASSVAGIGETQYF
.	.	TRBV29-1	TRBJ2-2	TGCAGCGTTGCTGGCTGGTCAGCGGGCACCGGGGAGCTGTTTTTT	CSVAGWSAGTGELFF
.	.	TRBV4-1	TRBJ1-5	TGCGCCAGCAGCCATCCCGGACAGTTAGATCAGCCCCAGCATTTT	CASSHPGQLDQPQHF
.	.	TRBV29-1	TRBJ1-1	TGCAGCGTTGTTCGACAGATGAACACTGAAGCTTTCTTT	CSVVRQMNTEAFF
.	.	TRBV7-9	TRBJ2-7	TGTGCCAGCAGCTTAAACAGGGAAAACTACGAGCAGTACTTC	CASSLNRENYEQYF
few	.	TRBV29-1	TRBJ2-3	TGCAGCGTTGCCCCGGGCAGACCAACAGATACGCAGTATTTT	CSVAPGRPTDTQYF
.	TRBD1	TRBV30	TRBJ1-5	TGTGCCTGGAGTGTTGGGACAGGGCGTATTCAGCCCCAGCATTTT	CAWSVGTGRIQPQHF
.	.	TRBV6-5	TRBJ1-6	TGTGCCAGCAGGCAAGGCAGGGTGGTTTCACCCCTCCACTTT	CASRQGRVVSPLHF
.	TRBD1	TRBV30	TRBJ1-4	TGTGCCGGGTCCCGGGACAGGGACGAAAAACTGTTTTTT	CAGSRDRDEKLFF
once	.	TRBV5-1	TRBJ1-4	TGCGCCAGCAGCCCGGGACGGATTAATGAAAAACTGTTTTTT	CASSPGRINEKLFF
.	.	TRBV9	TRBJ1-2	TGTGCCAGCAGCCGAGGCTATGGCTACACCTTC	CASSRGYGYTF
few	TRBD1	TRBV5-1	TRBJ2-7	TGCGCCAGCAGCTTGGGACAGGGGAATCCCTACGAGCAGTACTTC	CASSLGQGNPYEQYF
.	.	TRBV19	TRBJ1-4	TGTGCCAGTAGTTCCCTGTCGGATGGAAAACTGTTTTTT	CASSSLSDGKLFF
.	.	TRBV18	TRBJ2-3	TGTGCCAGCTCACCACGGTATAGCGAAGATACGCAGTATTTT	CASSPRYSEDTQYF
.	TRBD1	TRBV2	TRBJ2-6	TGTGCCAGCAGTGAAGCCGGGACAGGCCGCTCTGGGGCCAACGTCCTGACTTTC	CASSEAGTGRSGANVLTF
.	.	TRBV11-2	TRBJ1-1	TGTGCCAGCAGCCTCACGCCAGGGGCCACTGAAGCTTTCTTT	CASSLTPGATEAFF
few	.	TRBV29-1	TRBJ2-7	TGCAGCGTTGGAACACCACGAATCTACGAGCAGTACTTC	CSVGTPRIYEQYF
.	TRBD1	TRBV30	TRBJ1-2	TGTGCCTGGAGTGTAATTGGGACAGCCGGCTACACCTTC	CAWSVIGTAGYTF
.	TRBD1	TRBV2	TRBJ1-5	TGTGCCAGCACCGCGGACAGGGGGCAAGGTCAGCCCCAGCATTTT	CASTADRGQGQPQHF
many	.	TRBV7-9	TRBJ2-7	TGTGCCAGCAGCCATGAAACAGGCGCTCAGTACTTC	CASSHETGAQYF
.	.	TRBV2	TRBJ1-5	TGTGCCAGCAGTGAAACAGGGTATCAGCCCCAGCATTTT	CASSETGYQPQHF
.	TRBD2	TRBV5-4	TRBJ2-5	TGTGCCAGCAGCCTTTCGCGGGGGGCCGAGAGGGAGACCCAGTACTTC	CASSLSRGAERETQYF
few	.	TRBV29-1	TRBJ2-7	TGCAGCGTTGAGCACTCCCCCTACGAGCAGTACTTC	CSVEHSPYEQYF
few	.	TRBV15	TRBJ2-7	TGTGCCACCAGCAGAGTTCGGGGTTCCTACGAGCAGTACTTC	CATSRVRGSYEQYF
.	.	TRBV2	TRBJ2-7	TGTGCCAGCAGCCCACTATACGAGCAGTACTTC	CASSPLYEQYF